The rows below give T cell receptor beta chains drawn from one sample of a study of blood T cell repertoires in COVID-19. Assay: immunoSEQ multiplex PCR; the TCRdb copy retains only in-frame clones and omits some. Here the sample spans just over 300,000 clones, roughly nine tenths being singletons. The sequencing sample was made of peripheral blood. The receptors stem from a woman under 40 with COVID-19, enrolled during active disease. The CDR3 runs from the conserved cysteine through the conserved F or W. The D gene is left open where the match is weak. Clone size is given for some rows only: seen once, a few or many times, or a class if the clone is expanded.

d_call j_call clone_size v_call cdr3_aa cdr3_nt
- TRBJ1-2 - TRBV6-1 CASSDESGYGYTF TGTGCCAGCAGTGATGAGAGCGGCTATGGCTACACCTTC
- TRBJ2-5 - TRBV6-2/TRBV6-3 CASSYTGGRETQYF TGTGCCAGCAGTTATACGGGGGGCCGGGAGACCCAGTACTTC
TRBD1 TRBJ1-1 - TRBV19 CASTYDRGSTEAFF TGTGCCAGTACCTATGACAGGGGGTCCACTGAAGCTTTCTTT
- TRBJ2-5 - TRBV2 CASTSSGAGTQYF TGTGCCAGCACCTCCAGCGGAGCTGGGACCCAGTACTTC
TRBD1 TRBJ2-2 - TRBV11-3 CASSPWTGLGGELFF TGTGCCAGCAGCCCGTGGACAGGGCTGGGCGGGGAGCTGTTTTTT
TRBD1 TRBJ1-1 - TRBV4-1 CASSQEWGQGLNTEAFF TGCGCCAGCAGCCAAGAGTGGGGACAGGGTTTGAACACTGAAGCTTTCTTT
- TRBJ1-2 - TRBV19 CASSSWGRVYYGYTF TGTGCCAGTAGTTCCTGGGGCCGGGTCTACTATGGCTACACCTTC
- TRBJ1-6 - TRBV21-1 CASSRPPGRRGSDNSPLHF TGTGCCAGCAGCCGACCCCCGGGACGGAGGGGATCCGATAATTCACCCCTCCACTTT
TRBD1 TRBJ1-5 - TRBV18 CASSLGQGALNQPQHF TGTGCCAGCTCATTGGGACAGGGGGCCCTAAATCAGCCCCAGCATTTT
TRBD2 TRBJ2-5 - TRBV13 CASSPGLADKETQYF TGTGCCAGCAGCCCGGGACTAGCGGATAAAGAGACCCAGTACTTC
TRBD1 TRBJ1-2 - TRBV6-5 CASKSTGMGYGYTF TGTGCCAGCAAGTCGACAGGGATGGGCTATGGCTACACCTTC
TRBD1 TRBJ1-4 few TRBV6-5 CASRSQGASEKLFF TGTGCCAGCAGGTCGCAGGGGGCCAGTGAAAAACTGTTTTTT
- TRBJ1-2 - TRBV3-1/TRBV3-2 CASSQDRNYGYTF TGTGCCAGCAGCCAAGATCGTAACTATGGCTACACCTTC
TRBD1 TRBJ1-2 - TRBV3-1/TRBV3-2 CASSRQGNYGYTF TGTGCCAGCAGCCGACAGGGAAACTATGGCTACACCTTC
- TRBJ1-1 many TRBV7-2 CASSSLGGNTEAFF TGTGCCAGCAGCTCCCTAGGCGGGAACACTGAAGCTTTCTTT
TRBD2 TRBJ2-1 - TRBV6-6 CASRPLAGGYNEQFF TGTGCCAGCAGACCCCTAGCGGGGGGTTACAATGAGCAGTTCTTC
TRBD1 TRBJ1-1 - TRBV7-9 CASSYDRGGFVDTEAFF TGTGCCAGCAGCTACGACAGGGGTGGCTTTGTCGACACTGAAGCTTTCTTT
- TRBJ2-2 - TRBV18 CASSPRPGGNTGELFF TGTGCCAGCTCACCTCGGCCCGGGGGGAACACCGGGGAGCTGTTTTTT
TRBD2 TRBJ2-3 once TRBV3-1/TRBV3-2 CASSQVPGLAGGTDTQYF TGTGCCAGCAGCCAAGTTCCTGGACTAGCGGGGGGCACAGATACGCAGTATTTT
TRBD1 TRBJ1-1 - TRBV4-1 CATGQGNTEAFF TGCGCCACCGGACAGGGGAACACTGAAGCTTTCTTT
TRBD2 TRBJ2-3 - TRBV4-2 CASSQSLLAGGQEDTQYF TGTGCCAGCAGCCAATCTCTACTAGCGGGGGGGCAGGAGGATACGCAGTATTTT
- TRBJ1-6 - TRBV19 CASRGVGYSPLHF TGTGCCAGTAGAGGTGTCGGGTATTCACCCCTCCACTTT
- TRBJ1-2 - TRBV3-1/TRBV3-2 CASSQGLQGYYGYTF TGTGCCAGCAGCCAAGGACTACAGGGATACTATGGCTACACCTTC
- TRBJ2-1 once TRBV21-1 CASSKGGNTLSSYNEQFF TGTGCCAGCAGCAAAGGGGGCAACACCCTGAGCTCCTACAATGAGCAGTTCTTC
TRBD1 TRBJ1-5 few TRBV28 CASNRDRVSQPQHF TGTGCCAGCAACCGGGACAGGGTAAGTCAGCCCCAGCATTTT
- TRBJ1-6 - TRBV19 CASRVLYGQINSPLHF TGTGCCAGTAGGGTACTCTACGGACAAATTAATTCACCCCTCCACTTT
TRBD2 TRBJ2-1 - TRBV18 CASSPRTSGGFQLNNEQFF TGTGCCAGCTCACCACGGACTAGCGGGGGTTTCCAGCTGAACAATGAGCAGTTCTTC
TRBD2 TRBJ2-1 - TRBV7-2 CASSSSGGRYNEQFF TGTGCCAGCAGCTCGAGCGGGGGCCGTTACAATGAGCAGTTCTTC
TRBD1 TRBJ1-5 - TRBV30 CAWSRGGTDNQPQHF TGTGCCTGGTCGAGAGGAGGGACAGACAATCAGCCCCAGCATTTT
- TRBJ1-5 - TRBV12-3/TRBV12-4 CASSFSRDQPQHF TGTGCCAGCAGTTTTAGCCGAGATCAGCCCCAGCATTTT
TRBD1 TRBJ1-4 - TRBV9 CASSSRQGRNEKLFF TGTGCCAGCAGCTCGCGACAGGGAAGGAATGAAAAACTGTTTTTT
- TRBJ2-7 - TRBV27 CASSYRVDSYEQYF TGTGCCAGCAGTTATCGCGTAGACTCCTACGAGCAGTACTTC
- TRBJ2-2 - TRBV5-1 CASSLVADGELFF TGCGCCAGCAGCTTGGTGGCAGACGGGGAGCTGTTTTTT
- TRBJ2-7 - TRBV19 CASSIGEGSYEQYF TGTGCCAGTAGTATAGGAGAGGGCTCCTACGAGCAGTACTTC
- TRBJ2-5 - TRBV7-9 CASSFSQETQYF TGTGCCAGCAGCTTTAGTCAAGAGACCCAGTACTTC
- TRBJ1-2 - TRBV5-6 CASSLSIRGYTF TGTGCCAGCAGCCTTAGTATCCGGGGCTACACCTTC
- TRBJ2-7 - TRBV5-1 CASAYRKNYEQYF TGCGCCAGCGCTTACAGGAAGAACTACGAGCAGTACTTC
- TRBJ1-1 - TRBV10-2 CASSESPPGRDTEAFF TGCGCCAGCAGTGAGTCTCCCCCAGGGAGGGACACTGAAGCTTTCTTT
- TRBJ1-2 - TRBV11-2 CASSTGTGQSYGYTF TGTGCCAGCAGCACAGGGACGGGGCAATCCTATGGCTACACCTTC
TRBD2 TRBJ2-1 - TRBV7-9 CASRPRGGSYNEQFF TGTGCCAGCAGACCCCGGGGGGGCTCCTACAATGAGCAGTTCTTC
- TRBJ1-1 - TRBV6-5 CATHLRGDTEAFF TGTGCCACTCACCTGCGGGGGGACACTGAAGCTTTCTTT
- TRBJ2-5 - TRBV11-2 CASSYQGLGETQYF TGTGCCAGCAGCTACCAGGGATTAGGAGAGACCCAGTACTTC
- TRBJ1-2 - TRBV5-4 CASRTAGDYGYTF TGTGCCAGCCGCACGGCAGGGGACTATGGCTACACCTTC
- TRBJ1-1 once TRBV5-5 CASNLQGLNTEAFF TGTGCCAGCAACCTGCAGGGGTTGAACACTGAAGCTTTCTTT
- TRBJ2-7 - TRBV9 CASSVGVGLPSYEQYF TGTGCCAGCAGCGTAGGGGTCGGGTTGCCCTCCTACGAGCAGTACTTC
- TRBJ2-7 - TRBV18 CASSPQGASPYEQYF TGTGCCAGCTCACCTCAGGGCGCGAGCCCCTACGAGCAGTACTTC
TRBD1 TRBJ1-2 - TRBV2 CASSEGQGANYGYTF TGTGCCAGCAGTGAAGGACAGGGGGCTAACTATGGCTACACCTTC
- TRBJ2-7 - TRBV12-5 CASGLPHRDPLDEQYF TGTGCTAGTGGTTTGCCCCACAGGGACCCTTTGGACGAGCAGTACTTC
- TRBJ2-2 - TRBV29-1 CSVVMGAGELFF TGCAGCGTTGTCATGGGCGCCGGGGAGCTGTTTTTT
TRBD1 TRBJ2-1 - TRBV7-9 CASSPSDRGARNEQFF TGTGCCAGCAGCCCCTCCGACAGGGGGGCGAGGAATGAGCAGTTCTTC
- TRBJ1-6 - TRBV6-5 CASSPQRSYNSPLHF TGTGCCAGCAGTCCACAGCGGTCCTATAATTCACCCCTCCACTTT
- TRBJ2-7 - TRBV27 CASSFRGRFLHEQYF TGTGCCAGCAGTTTCAGGGGCCGCTTTCTCCACGAGCAGTACTTC
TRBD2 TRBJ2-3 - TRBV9 CASSVVAGGSTDTQYF TGTGCCAGCAGCGTAGTGGCGGGGGGGAGCACAGATACGCAGTATTTT
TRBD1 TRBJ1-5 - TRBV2 CASSPDRGNQPQHF TGTGCCAGCAGTCCGGACAGGGGAAATCAGCCCCAGCATTTT
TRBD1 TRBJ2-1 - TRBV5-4 CASSGQGSYNEQFF TGTGCCAGCAGCGGACAGGGCTCCTACAATGAGCAGTTCTTC
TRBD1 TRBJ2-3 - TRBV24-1 CATRSEGAADTQYF TGTGCCACCAGAAGTGAGGGGGCGGCAGATACGCAGTATTTT
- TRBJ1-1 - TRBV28 CASSLSDSYGTEAFF TGTGCCAGCAGTTTATCCGACAGTTATGGTACTGAAGCTTTCTTT